This TCR beta chain was documented in a study of blood T cell repertoires in COVID-19. Germline V CDR1 and CDR2: LGHNA, YNFKEQ. This CDR3 has 17 residues. Trimming removed 1 base from V and 6 bases from J, with 18 bases in between. Generated by immunoSEQ multiplex PCR, the TCRdb table keeps only in-frame clones and is missing some. Of fewer than 60,000 clones in the sample, 85% to 95% were seen once. The chain carries TRBV4-2 and TRBJ2-2, with D possibly matching TRBD2 (7 bases). The sequencing input was peripheral blood. This clonotype was sampled from a man aged 60 to 75 with COVID-19, enrolled during active disease. The CDR3 DNA follows: TGTGCCAGCAGCCAAGTCGCGGGGGCCGCCACGGCCGGGGAGCTGTTTTTT. It yields the protein CASSQVAGAATAGELFF.